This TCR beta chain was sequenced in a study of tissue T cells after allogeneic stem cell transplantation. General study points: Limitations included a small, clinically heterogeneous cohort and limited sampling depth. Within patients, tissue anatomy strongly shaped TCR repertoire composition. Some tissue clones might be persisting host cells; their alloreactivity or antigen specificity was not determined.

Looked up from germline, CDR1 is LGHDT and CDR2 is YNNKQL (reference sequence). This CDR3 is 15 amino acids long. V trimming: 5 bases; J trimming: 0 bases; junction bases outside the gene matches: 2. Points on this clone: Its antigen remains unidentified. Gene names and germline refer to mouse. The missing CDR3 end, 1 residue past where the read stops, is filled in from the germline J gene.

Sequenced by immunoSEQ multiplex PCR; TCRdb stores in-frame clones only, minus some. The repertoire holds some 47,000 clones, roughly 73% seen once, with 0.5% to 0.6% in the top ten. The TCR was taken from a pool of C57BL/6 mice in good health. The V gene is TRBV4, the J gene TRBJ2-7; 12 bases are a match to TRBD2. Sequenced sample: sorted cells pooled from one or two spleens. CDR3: CASSRDWGASYEQYF. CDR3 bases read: TGTGCCAGCAGCCGGGACTGGGGGGCCTCCTATGAACAGTAC.